This TCR beta chain was obtained from a study of PD-L1 blockade in urothelial cancer. Notes on the study in general: Tumor-associated clones in blood expanded more at 3 weeks in durable-benefit patients. A pretreatment blood TCR clonality that fell below the median predicted better progression-free and overall survival.

Sequenced by immunoSEQ multiplex PCR; TCRdb stores in-frame clones only, minus some. The sample lists tens of thousands of clones, roughly 84% seen once, with around 2% in the top ten. Time point: pretreatment peripheral blood. Patients were diagnosed with urothelial carcinoma, either locally advanced or metastatic. Patient sample counts ranged from 1 to 8, pretreatment and on-treatment. Concerning this clone itself: Antigen unknown.

The CDR3 loop spans 16 amino acids. Losses at the gene ends were 4 bases for V and 0 bases for J; bases not matched to a gene: 3. Germline V CDR1 and CDR2: ENHRY, SYGVKD. This specimen consisted of PBMCs, obtained around atezolizumab (anti-PD-L1) treatment. The receptor was isolated from a man in his sixties with urothelial cancer. The chain couples TRBV10-3 to TRBJ2-3; 11 bases line up with TRBD2. The CDR3 sequence: CAISARTSGSTDTQYF. As DNA, the CDR3 is TGTGCCATCAGTGCCAGGACTAGCGGGAGCACAGATACGCAGTATTTT.